The entry below gives a single TCR beta chain sequence along with its context. The CDR3 extends over 13 amino acids. V gave up 5 bases and J gave up 3 bases, with 11 bases separating them. Germline CDR1 and CDR2: SNHLY and FYNNEI. These data originate in a study of T cell changes during pregnancy in multiple sclerosis. Measured with immunoSEQ multiplex PCR; TCRdb has only the in-frame clones, and not every one. The repertoire includes about 93,000 clones, around 93% of them detected once, and 0.9% to 0.95% sits in the top ten. This sample comprised peripheral blood, obtained before pregnancy. The TCR was taken from a female donor with multiple sclerosis, enrolled in a pregnancy study. This chain uses TRBV2 with TRBJ2-7; D is possibly TRBD1 (5 bases). The CDR3 region is CASSTTGNYEQYF. The CDR3 DNA is TGTGCCAGCAGTACCACAGGAAACTACGAGCAGTACTTC.